Below are 26 T cell receptor beta chains sequenced from a single sample in a study of cytomegalovirus exposure and HLA in healthy donors. The PCR was carried out with 60 Vbeta primers and 13 Jbeta primers. Generated by immunoSEQ multiplex PCR, the TCRdb table keeps only in-frame clones and is missing some. The table lists about 190,000 clones, about four fifths of them singletons. The material sequenced was PBMCs. The receptors come from a woman in her 50s in good health and CMV-seronegative.

This rearrangement joins TRBV19 to TRBJ2-2, with 8 nucleotides matching TRBD2. Germline V CDR1 and CDR2: LNHDA, SQIVND (reference sequence). CDR3 length: 16 residues. V lost 5 bases to trimming and J lost 2 bases; unmatched junction nucleotides: 7. The CDR3 DNA reads TGTGCCAGTAGTGACCCCGGGGGGGAAAACACCGGGGAGCTGTTTTTT. It codes for CASSDPGGENTGELFF.

The chain couples TRBV14 to TRBJ1-1; D is uncertain. Germline V gene data show CDR1 as SGHDN and CDR2 as FVKESK. V shed 4 bases and J shed 3 bases, with 9 bases lying between them. CDR3 length: 13 amino acids. CDR3 DNA: TGTGCCAGCAGCCTGCAGTCTTACACTGAAGCTTTCTTT. This gives the protein CASSLQSYTEAFF.

The chain combines TRBV7-2 with TRBJ2-5; 7 bases line up with TRBD2. CDR1 and CDR2 from the germline V gene are SGHTA and FQGNSA. This CDR3 is 15 amino acids long. With 1 base clipped from V and 0 bases from J, the junction kept 2 bases outside the gene matches. The DNA of the CDR3 is TGTGCCAGCAGCTTAGAGCGGGGCCACCAAGAGACCCAGTACTTC. Translated: CASSLERGHQETQYF.

The chain combines TRBV19 with TRBJ1-5; D possibly corresponds to TRBD1 (5 bases). This CDR3 region has 15 residues. Germline lookup yields CDR1 LNHDA and CDR2 SQIVND (reference sequence). Trimming cost V 3 bases and J 4 bases, with 13 bases left between them. CDR3: CASSMGQRGNQPQHF. The CDR3 nucleotides are TGTGCCAGTAGTATGGGGCAGCGGGGGAATCAGCCCCAGCATTTT.

This chain joins TRBV7-6 and TRBJ2-7, with D possibly matching TRBD2 (6 bases). The CDR3 is 14 amino acids. Trimming took off 0 bases at V and 1 base at J, with 7 bases between the two ends. Germline V gene sequence: CDR1 SGHVS, CDR2 FNYEAQ. The CDR3 region has the DNA TGTGCCAGCAGCTTAGCGGGGGGATCCTACGAGCAGTACTTC. Protein sequence: CASSLAGGSYEQYF.

The chain carries TRBV29-1 and TRBJ2-7; 11 nucleotides line up with TRBD2. Germline V gene lookup returns CDR1 SQVTM and CDR2 ANQGSEA. There are 13 residues in the CDR3. V dropped 4 bases and J dropped 2; count of bases not matched to a gene: 1. DNA of the CDR3: TGCAGCGTTGGGGGACTAGCGGCCTACGAGCAGTACTTC. Amino acids: CSVGGLAAYEQYF.

Here the CDR3 reads CASSLAELNTEAFF. In nucleotides, the CDR3 is TGTGCCAGCAGCCTAGCCGAATTGAACACTGAAGCTTTCTTT. J is TRBJ1-1 and V is TRBV28; D not resolved. Trimming left V 6 bases short and J 0 bases short, with 11 bases between. Germline V lookup: CDR1 MDHEN, CDR2 SYDVKM. The CDR3 covers 14 residues.

This clone was detected many times. The chain carries TRBV4-3 and TRBJ1-5; 7 bases map to TRBD1. The CDR3 runs 15 residues. V was clipped by 4 bases and J by 1 base; unmatched bases: 4. CDR1 and CDR2 (germline): LGHNA, YSLEER. CDR3 loop: CASSPEGQSNQPQHF. The CDR3 DNA reads as TGCGCCAGCAGCCCCGAGGGACAGAGCAATCAGCCCCAGCATTTT.

The rearrangement uses TRBV7-2 and TRBJ1-5, with 7 bases identical to TRBD1. Per the germline V gene, CDR1 is SGHTA and CDR2 is FQGNSA. This CDR3 contains 14 residues. J gave up 7 bases and V 2 bases, and 5 bases lay outside the gene matches. The CDR3 coding sequence is TGTGCCAGCAGCTTACAGGGGGGCTTCCAGCCCCAGCATTTT. It translates to CASSLQGGFQPQHF.

As regards this clone: Other nucleotide sequences in the sample specify the same CDR3. This chain joins TRBV6-5 and TRBJ1-1; D gene uncertain. The CDR3 consists of 13 residues. V was pared by 5 bases and J by 1 base, with 8 bases between. The germline gives CDR1 MNHEY, CDR2 SVGAGI. The CDR3 nucleotides are TGTGCCAGCAGTCAGGCCAGGAACACTGAAGCTTTCTTT. The encoded protein is CASSQARNTEAFF.

This sequence joins TRBV5-1 and TRBJ1-1, with a weak D call TRBD1 (6 bases). V was trimmed by 2 bases and J by 2 bases, leaving 19 bases between them. The V gene's germline CDR1 is SGHRS and CDR2 YFSETQ. The CDR3 has 17 amino acids. The CDR3 region is CASSLSAQGLENTEAFF. CDR3 coding DNA: TGCGCCAGCAGCTTATCCGCGCAGGGGCTGGAAAACACTGAAGCTTTCTTT.

This clone was observed once. This sequence joins TRBV5-1 and TRBJ2-1; tentative D call: TRBD1 (5 bases). CDR1 and CDR2 from the germline V gene are SGHRS and YFSETQ. The CDR3 runs to 16 residues. Trimming took off 0 bases at V and 8 bases at J, with 18 bases between the two ends. The CDR3 DNA follows: TGCGCCAGCAGCTTGGCTGTCAGGGATAGTGGTCATGAGCAGTTCTTC. Its protein is CASSLAVRDSGHEQFF.

This clone occurred once. This chain joins TRBV18 and TRBJ2-3, with TRBD2 matching 10 bases. The CDR3 runs 16 residues. V trimming: 5 bases; J trimming: 0 bases; junction bases outside the gene matches: 5. CDR1 is KGHSH, CDR2 LQKENI, per germline. The CDR3 DNA reads TGTGCCAGCTCATCTCTAGCGGGGGCTAGCACAGATACGCAGTATTTT. Translation gives CASSSLAGASTDTQYF.

The rearrangement uses TRBV5-5 and TRBJ1-1, with unresolved D. Germline V gene sequence: CDR1 SGHKS, CDR2 YYEKEE (reference sequence). Trimming stripped 0 bases from V and 0 bases from J, with 6 bases between. The CDR3 is 14 residues long. In DNA, the CDR3 is TGTGCCAGCAGCTTGGAACAGATGAACACTGAAGCTTTCTTT. Its protein product is CASSLEQMNTEAFF.

The chain employs TRBV29-1 and TRBJ1-1, with 7 nucleotides matching TRBD1. CDR3 length: 11 amino acids. The junction had 4 bases not matched to a gene; V was cut back by 6 bases and J by 6 bases. CDR1 and CDR2 from the germline V gene are SQVTM and ANQGSEA. The CDR3 nucleotides read TGCAGCGTACAGGGGCACGCTGAAGCTTTCTTT. Encoded protein: CSVQGHAEAFF.

This clone occurred a few times. The chain carries TRBV5-6 and TRBJ2-7, with 9 bases matching TRBD2. The J segment lost 9 bases and the V segment lost 6 bases, leaving 7 bases of the junction unmatched. The length of the CDR3 is 12 residues. Per germline, CDR1 SGHDT and CDR2 YYEEEE. CDR3 sequence: CASTGVAGVQYF. CDR3 DNA sequence: TGTGCCAGCACGGGGGTAGCGGGAGTGCAGTACTTC.

A single count supports this clone. The chain joins TRBV4-3 to TRBJ2-7; weak D call: TRBD1 (5 bases). This CDR3 is 18 amino acids long. V shed 2 bases and J shed 0 bases, with 20 bases lying between them. CDR1 and CDR2 from the germline V gene are LGHNA and YSLEER. In nucleotides, the CDR3 is TGCGCCAGCAGCCAAAACCTTCAGGGTTCCCCTCTCTCCTACGAGCAGTACTTC. Protein sequence: CASSQNLQGSPLSYEQYF.

The rearrangement uses TRBV27 and TRBJ1-1; tentatively, D is TRBD1 (6 bases). V dropped 3 bases and J dropped 3 bases, with 14 bases sitting between them. Germline CDR1 and CDR2: MNHEY and SMNVEV (reference sequence). This CDR3 region has 15 residues. The CDR3 coding sequence is TGTGCCAGCAGTTTTAGGGGGTTACCGCACACTGAAGCTTTCTTT. It specifies CASSFRGLPHTEAFF.

This chain links TRBV27 with TRBJ1-2, with 7 bases lining up with TRBD1. The germline V gene has CDR1 MNHEY and CDR2 SMNVEV (reference sequence). The CDR3 has 13 residues. Trimming removed 7 bases from V and 4 bases from J; junction bases left unmatched: 6. This CDR3 reads CASTLGTVYGYTF. The CDR3 DNA is TGTGCCAGCACCCTAGGGACAGTCTATGGCTACACCTTC.

The chain joins TRBV9 to TRBJ1-2; 12 bases line up with TRBD1. Trimming removed 3 bases from V and 5 bases from J; junction bases left unmatched: 14. The CDR3 is 18 residues long. CDR1 and CDR2 (germline): SGDLS, YYNGEE. In DNA, the CDR3 is TGTGCCAGCAGCGGCCTATGGGGTTCGGGACAGGGGGCTTATGGCTACACCTTC. It codes for CASSGLWGSGQGAYGYTF.

The chain carries TRBV4-3 and TRBJ2-3, with TRBD2 matching 12 bases. CDR3 length equals 17 residues. The trim removed 4 bases at V and 0 bases at J, leaving 5 bases unmatched. CDR1 and CDR2 (germline): LGHNA, YSLEER. The CDR3 protein is CASSPFGLAGSTDTQYF. CDR3 coding DNA: TGCGCCAGCAGCCCGTTCGGACTAGCGGGGAGCACAGATACGCAGTATTTT.

The rearrangement uses TRBV18 and TRBJ2-5; D is undetermined. Germline V gene lookup returns CDR1 KGHSH and CDR2 LQKENI. V shed 3 bases and J shed 1 base, with 15 bases lying between them. The CDR3 has 16 amino acids. In nucleotides, the CDR3 is TGTGCCAGCTCACCCACGCCCCCCAGCGTCCAAGAGACCCAGTACTTC. It encodes CASSPTPPSVQETQYF.

V usage is TRBV16 and J usage is TRBJ2-7; possible D gene TRBD2, 6 bases. V lost 3 bases to trimming and J lost 5 bases, with 11 bases between them. Germline V gene sequence: CDR1 KGHSY, CDR2 FQNENV. CDR3 size: 13 residues. CDR3 region: CASSHAGGNEQYF. The CDR3 DNA reads TGTGCCAGCAGCCACGCCGGGGGAAACGAGCAGTACTTC.

The chain employs TRBV15 and TRBJ1-6; possibly TRBD1 for D (5 bases). The CDR3 extends over 13 amino acids. Germline lookup yields CDR1 LNHNV and CDR2 YYDKDF (reference sequence). Trimming stripped 1 base from V and 10 bases from J, with 8 bases between. CDR3: CATSRAQGSPLHF. DNA of the CDR3: TGTGCCACCAGCAGAGCTCAGGGATCACCCCTCCACTTT.

The sample holds one count of this clone. The chain employs TRBV19 and TRBJ1-3, with D possibly being TRBD1 (6 bases). The CDR3 contains 15 residues. CDR1 is LNHDA and CDR2 is SQIVND in the germline V gene (reference sequence). V was trimmed by 5 bases and J by 0 bases, leaving 11 bases between them. This chain's CDR3 is CASSLTGNSGNTIYF. The CDR3 coding sequence is TGTGCCAGTAGTCTAACAGGGAACTCTGGAAACACCATATATTTT.

The chain's CDR3 is CASSREHARGDQPQHF. The CDR3 DNA is TGTGCCAGTAGTCGCGAACACGCCAGGGGGGATCAGCCCCAGCATTTT. The rearrangement uses TRBV19 and TRBJ1-5, with TRBD1 identical over 7 bases. J gave up 5 bases and V 5 bases, and 12 bases lay outside the gene matches. The CDR3 has 16 residues. Per germline, CDR1 LNHDA and CDR2 SQIVND (reference sequence).